This TCR beta chain was sequenced for a study of post-analysis software for immune sequencing data. Incorporated into the TCR beta cDNA libraries were unique molecular identifiers, which served to reduce PCR and sequencing biases. The source material, roughly 0.9 to 11 million T cells, gave rise to 500,000 or so cDNA molecules. Each CDR3 protein is one row after TCRdb ran MiXCR on the PCR reads. The sample shows under 900,000 distinct CDR3 sequences, around 53% of them seen only once. General study points: Significantly decreased normalized Chao1 diversity was recorded for multiple sclerosis patients relative to controls. The five TRBV segments detected at higher frequency in patients than in controls included TRBV5-6, TRBV5-1 and TRBV20-1. F measure clustering grouped samples strongly by preparation batch.

This clonotype was seen a handful of times. The target antigen is unknown. The V end lost 3 bases, the J end lost 9 bases, and 18 bases lay between the germline ends. This CDR3 is built from 14 residues. Germline values: CDR1 DFQATT, CDR2 SNEGSKA (reference sequence). Sequencing was done on a sample of blood. This chain uses TRBV20-1 with TRBJ2-1, with D possibly being TRBD1 (6 bases). This receptor was taken from a girl between 5 and 17 years old with multiple sclerosis. CDR3 nucleotide sequence: TGCAGTGCTAGCTTCACAGGGTCCCGGGGTGAGCAGTTCTTC. Amino acid sequence: CSASFTGSRGEQFF.